The T cell receptor beta chain under discussion was sequenced for a study of blood T cell repertoires in COVID-19. Across the study: Nucleic acid was either cDNA or gDNA, and it came from T cells, B-cell-depleted T cells, or PBMCs.

In germline, CDR1 is SQVTM, CDR2 ANQGSEA. Germline trimming cut 6 bases from V and 5 bases from J; bases unmatched to any gene: 7. The CDR3 sequence is 12 residues long. Original processing methods: It was from reference gene primer amplification that nucleated cell counts were estimated. The table came from immunoSEQ multiplex PCR; TCRdb's copy has only in-frame clones and leaves some out. Clonal size and the V and J genes are those of that table, whereas D and trimming came from the DNA. Here the sample spans about 190,000 clones, about 91% being singletons. Sequencing was done on a sample of peripheral blood. The sequence was collected from a woman aged 25-40 years with acute or convalescent COVID-19. This sequence joins TRBV29-1 and TRBJ2-7; 7 positions agree with TRBD2. CDR3 DNA: TGCAGCGTGACTACTCGGGGGGACGAGCAGTACTTC. Translation: CSVTTRGDEQYF.